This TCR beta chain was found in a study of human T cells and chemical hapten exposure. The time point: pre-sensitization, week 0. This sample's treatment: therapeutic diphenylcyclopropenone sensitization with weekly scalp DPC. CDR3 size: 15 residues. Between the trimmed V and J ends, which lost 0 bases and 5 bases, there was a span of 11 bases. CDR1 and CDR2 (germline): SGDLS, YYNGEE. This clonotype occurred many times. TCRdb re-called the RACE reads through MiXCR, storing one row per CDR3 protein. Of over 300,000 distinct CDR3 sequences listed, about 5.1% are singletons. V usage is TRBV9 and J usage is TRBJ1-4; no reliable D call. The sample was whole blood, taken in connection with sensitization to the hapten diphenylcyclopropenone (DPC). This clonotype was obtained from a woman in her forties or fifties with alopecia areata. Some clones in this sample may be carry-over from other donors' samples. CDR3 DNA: TGTGCCAGCAGCGTAGGGAGTTTCGGAAATGAAAAACTGTTTTTT. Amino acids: CASSVGSFGNEKLFF.